A single sample gave rise to the 27 T cell receptor beta chains below, sequenced in a study of cytomegalovirus exposure and HLA in healthy donors. The primer mix had 60 Vbeta and 13 Jbeta primers. The method was immunoSEQ multiplex PCR; TCRdb's version includes in-frame clones alone and lacks a portion of them. The repertoire holds over 80,000 clones, 73% seen once, with approximately 3.5% in the top ten. Sequencing was done on a sample of PBMCs. Receptor source: a man aged 35-49 years in good health and CMV-seronegative.

In this sample, this clone turned up many times. This chain links TRBV5-1 with TRBJ1-6; TRBD1 is a possible D gene (6 bases). Germline CDR1 reads SGHRS; CDR2 reads YFSETQ. Trimming took off 1 base at V and 6 bases at J, with 8 bases between the two ends. The CDR3 covers 14 residues. The CDR3 region is CASSLWDTNSPLHF. The DNA for the CDR3 is TGCGCCAGCAGCTTGTGGGACACTAATTCACCCCTCCACTTT. Full variable domain (remainder filled in from reference TRBV5-1 and TRBJ1-6): KAGVTQTPRYLIKTRGQQVTLSCSPISGHRSVSWYQQTPGQGLQFLFEYFSETQRNKGNFPGRFSGRQFSNSRSEMNVSTLELGDSALYLCASSLWDTNSPLHFGNGTRLTVT.

A single count supports this clone. This chain connects TRBV7-2 to TRBJ2-3; 8 bases are shared with TRBD1. The CDR3 totals 14 residues. Germline CDR1 is SGHTA and CDR2 is FQGNSA. The V and J ends lost 5 bases and 6 bases, in that order; junction bases with no gene match: 7. This CDR3 is CASSKDRESDTQYF. The CDR3 DNA sequence: TGTGCCAGCAGCAAGGACAGGGAAAGCGATACGCAGTATTTT.

The CDR3 is CASNGLAGETQYF. The CDR3 nucleotides are TGTGCCAGCAACGGACTAGCCGGGGAGACCCAGTACTTC. The chain couples TRBV2 to TRBJ2-5; the match to TRBD2 covers 8 bases. Germline values: CDR1 SNHLY, CDR2 FYNNEI. Trimming took 7 bases from V and 5 from J; bases not matched to a gene: 6. The CDR3 loop spans 13 amino acids.

This chain connects TRBV19 to TRBJ2-2, with a possible D match to TRBD2 (7 bases). V lost 4 bases, J lost 4 bases, and 10 bases lay in between. This CDR3 region has 14 residues. The germline gives CDR1 LNHDA, CDR2 SQIVND (reference sequence). The CDR3 DNA sequence: TGTGCCAGTAGTACGGGGGGCGGCACCGGGGAGCTGTTTTTT. Residues: CASSTGGGTGELFF.

This chain links TRBV7-8 with TRBJ1-1; maybe TRBD1 (5 bases). This CDR3 is built from 16 residues. Germline V gives CDR1 SGHVS, CDR2 FQNEAQ. Trimming left V 5 bases short and J 1 base short, with 17 bases between. CDR3 sequence reads: CASSPGRQTRNTEAFF. CDR3 coding DNA: TGTGCCAGCAGCCCAGGGCGGCAAACCAGGAACACTGAAGCTTTCTTT. Drawing the rest from reference TRBV7-8 and TRBJ1-1, the complete variable domain is GAGVSQSPRYKVAKRGQDVALRCDPISGHVSLFWYQQALGQGPEFLTYFQNEAQLDKSGLPSDRFFAERPEGSVSTLKIQRTQQEDSAVYLCASSPGRQTRNTEAFFGQGTRLTVV.

The V gene is TRBV6-5, the J gene TRBJ2-3; D perhaps matches TRBD1 (6 bases). This CDR3 has 14 amino acids. Trimming took off 1 base at V and 4 bases at J, with 9 bases between the two ends. From germline, CDR1 is MNHEY and CDR2 SVGAGI. In DNA, the CDR3 is TGTGCCAGCAGTTACTTGGGGGCCTCAGATACGCAGTATTTT. Amino acids: CASSYLGASDTQYF.

The chain links TRBV4-2 to TRBJ1-4; D not certain. The CDR3 consists of 16 residues. V lost 1 base and J lost 5, with 14 bases in between. Germline values: CDR1 LGHNA, CDR2 YNFKEQ. CDR3 amino acids: CASSQVNGQENEKLFF. DNA for the CDR3: TGTGCCAGCAGCCAAGTAAATGGCCAGGAAAATGAAAAACTGTTTTTT.

The chain joins TRBV12-5 to TRBJ1-1, with D hard to call. In germline, CDR1 is LGHNT, CDR2 FRNRAP. This CDR3 contains 14 residues. Between the trimmed V and J ends, which lost 1 base and 5 bases, there was a span of 11 bases. The CDR3 DNA reads TGTGCTAGTGGTTTGGGGCCAGATAAGACTGAAGCTTTCTTT. Its protein is CASGLGPDKTEAFF.

The chain couples TRBV5-1 to TRBJ2-1; 8 nucleotides agree with TRBD2. CDR1 is SGHRS and CDR2 is YFSETQ in the germline V gene. CDR3 length equals 15 residues. The junction had 6 bases not matched to a gene; V was cut back by 1 base and J by 6 bases. The CDR3 protein is CASSLMGTSSNEQFF. The CDR3 DNA is TGCGCCAGCAGCTTGATGGGGACTAGTAGCAATGAGCAGTTCTTC.

The rearrangement joins TRBV10-3 to TRBJ2-7; D is ambiguous. The ends were cut back, 3 bases at V and 5 bases at J, with 14 bases in the middle. Per the germline V gene, CDR1 is ENHRY and CDR2 is SYGVKD. The CDR3 is made up of 14 amino acids. CDR3 sequence: CAISDIMGHHEQYF. The CDR3 DNA sequence: TGTGCCATCAGTGACATTATGGGCCACCACGAGCAGTACTTC.

The chain couples TRBV11-3 to TRBJ2-7; possibly TRBD1 for D (6 bases). Germline-derived CDR1 and CDR2 are SGHNT and YENEEA. Trimming removed 5 bases from V and 3 bases from J, with 14 bases in between. The CDR3 loop spans 14 amino acids. The CDR3 bases are TGTGCCAGCAGCCGAACAGGGACCCACTACGAGCAGTACTTC. Its protein product is CASSRTGTHYEQYF.

The chain uses TRBV13 and TRBJ2-3, with 9 bases aligning to TRBD1. The CDR3 is 17 residues long. Germline V gene sequence: CDR1 PRHDT, CDR2 FYEKMQ (reference sequence). The J segment lost 10 bases and the V segment lost 5 bases, leaving 19 bases of the junction unmatched. CDR3 residues: CASSKNSRQGGFQAQYF. CDR3 in DNA: TGTGCCAGCAGCAAGAATTCAAGACAGGGGGGGTTTCAGGCGCAGTATTTT. Together with reference TRBV13 and TRBJ2-3, the CDR3 gives the full variable domain: AAGVIQSPRHLIKEKRETATLKCYPIPRHDTVYWYQQGPGQDPQFLISFYEKMQSDKGSIPDRFSAQQFSDYHSELNMSSLELGDSALYFCASSKNSRQGGFQAQYFGPGTRLTVL.

This rearrangement joins TRBV6-6 to TRBJ2-7, with 10 bases fitting TRBD1. The V gene's germline CDR1 is MNHNY and CDR2 SVGAGI (reference sequence). The V segment lost 3 bases and the J segment 2 bases; nucleotides outside the gene matches: 7. The CDR3 contains 16 residues. CDR3 protein: CASSYSGTGDPYEQYF. The CDR3 coding sequence is TGTGCCAGCAGTTATTCCGGGACAGGGGATCCCTACGAGCAGTACTTC.

The chain links TRBV5-1 to TRBJ2-3, with D possibly being TRBD2 (6 bases). The CDR3 extends over 16 amino acids. Germline V gene data show CDR1 as SGHRS and CDR2 as YFSETQ. Trimming stripped 2 bases from V and 4 bases from J, with 17 bases between. The CDR3 DNA reads as TGCGCCAGCAGCTTTTCAGGCGGGGAGCGGTCAGATACGCAGTATTTT. As protein: CASSFSGGERSDTQYF.

The rearrangement joins TRBV6-1 to TRBJ1-1; perhaps TRBD1 as D (6 bases). Germline V lookup: CDR1 MNHNS, CDR2 SASEGT. The V end was cut by 0 bases, the J end by 3 bases, with 11 bases between. This CDR3 comprises 15 residues. The CDR3 sequence is CASSEAPAGDTEAFF. CDR3 bases: TGTGCCAGCAGTGAAGCGCCCGCAGGGGACACTGAAGCTTTCTTT.

The gene calls are TRBV7-2 and TRBJ1-5; the D is unclear. Trimming shortened V by 5 bases and J by 5 bases, and 16 bases separated the two germline ends. CDR3 length: 15 amino acids. Germline V gene data show CDR1 as SGHTA and CDR2 as FQGNSA. The CDR3 loop reads CASSLEGRSDQPQHF. In nucleotides, the CDR3 is TGTGCCAGCAGCCTCGAGGGCAGGTCGGATCAGCCCCAGCATTTT.

This chain links TRBV5-4 with TRBJ1-2; possibly TRBD1 for D (6 bases). CDR1 and CDR2 from the germline V gene are SGHNT and YYREEE (reference sequence). Trimming removed 2 bases at V and 0 bases at J, with 11 bases between. This CDR3 is built from 15 residues. CDR3 nucleotides: TGTGCCAGCAGCTTCTCGACAGGTACTAACTATGGCTACACCTTC. It translates to CASSFSTGTNYGYTF.

CDR3 nucleotides: TGTGCTAGTGGCTTCACGGGACAGCTAGCCAAAAACATTCAGTACTTC. Its translation is CASGFTGQLAKNIQYF. The chain links TRBV12-5 to TRBJ2-4; 7 bases line up with TRBD1. Germline V gene sequence: CDR1 LGHNT, CDR2 FRNRAP. V shed 6 bases and J 0 bases; nucleotides not matched to a gene: 8. The length of the CDR3 is 16 residues.

This chain links TRBV11-2 with TRBJ2-7; D not resolved. Trimming took 0 bases from V and 0 from J, leaving 6 bases between them. CDR3 length: 14 residues. Germline V gene lookup returns CDR1 SGHAT and CDR2 FQNNGV. The CDR3 loop reads CASSLDTVSYEQYF. The CDR3 bases are TGTGCCAGCAGCTTAGACACAGTCTCCTACGAGCAGTACTTC.

The rearrangement links TRBV10-3 to TRBJ2-7; 7 bases are shared with TRBD1. The CDR3 covers 13 residues. Germline CDR1 is ENHRY and CDR2 is SYGVKD. V was clipped by 5 bases and J by 2 bases; unmatched bases: 3. CDR3 sequence reads: CAISSGTAYEQYF. The CDR3 DNA is TGTGCCATCAGTTCCGGGACAGCCTACGAGCAGTACTTC.

This rearrangement joins TRBV2 to TRBJ2-4; 8 positions agree with TRBD2. CDR1 and CDR2 (germline): SNHLY, FYNNEI. The CDR3 loop spans 16 amino acids. The junction had 12 bases not matched to a gene; V was cut back by 3 bases and J by 8 bases. CDR3 nucleotide sequence: TGTGCCAGCAGTGATTTATTCCGGGGGGGCCGGTACATTCAGTACTTC. It specifies CASSDLFRGGRYIQYF. The complete variable domain, with remaining parts taken from reference TRBV2 and TRBJ2-4, reads EPEVTQTPSHQVTQMGQEVILRCVPISNHLYFYWYRQILGQKVEFLVSFYNNEISEKSEIFDDQFSVERPDGSNFTLKIRSTKLEDSAMYFCASSDLFRGGRYIQYFGAGTRLSVL.

The rearrangement uses TRBV4-1 and TRBJ2-4, with TRBD2 matching 8 bases. V gave up 0 bases and J gave up 4 bases; unmatched junction bases: 2. This CDR3 region has 15 residues. Germline V lookup: CDR1 MGHRA, CDR2 YSYEKL. CDR3 nucleotides: TGCGCCAGCAGCCAAGAGGGACTAGGAAAAAACATTCAGTACTTC. Its protein product is CASSQEGLGKNIQYF.

This clone was seen only a few times. This chain joins TRBV7-2 and TRBJ1-2; D is uncertain. Trimming took 4 bases from V and 2 from J, leaving 11 bases between them. The CDR3 loop spans 14 amino acids. Germline V lookup: CDR1 SGHTA, CDR2 FQGNSA. The CDR3 is CASSSEVGNYGYTF. CDR3 sequence (DNA): TGTGCCAGCAGCTCAGAGGTTGGAAACTATGGCTACACCTTC. Full variable domain (missing parts from reference TRBV7-2 and TRBJ1-2): GAGVSQSPSNKVTEKGKDVELRCDPISGHTALYWYRQSLGQGLEFLIYFQGNSAPDKSGLPSDRFSAERTGGSVSTLTIQRTQQEDSAVYLCASSSEVGNYGYTFGSGTRLTVV.

The genes are TRBV7-8 and TRBJ2-4, with 8 bases that match TRBD1. Germline values: CDR1 SGHVS, CDR2 FQNEAQ. J was trimmed by 0 bases and V by 5 bases; bases with no gene match: 9. This CDR3 spans 17 amino acids. The CDR3: CASSLDRGELAKNIQYF. In DNA, the CDR3 is TGTGCCAGCAGCCTCGACAGGGGTGAGCTAGCCAAAAACATTCAGTACTTC.

The V call is TRBV19, the J call TRBJ1-1; D unclear. CDR3 size: 13 residues. Germline V gene lookup returns CDR1 LNHDA and CDR2 SQIVND (reference sequence). Trimming shortened V by 7 bases and J by 4 bases, and 13 bases separated the two germline ends. The CDR3 is CASTATPGTEAFF. As DNA, the CDR3 is TGTGCCAGTACCGCGACCCCGGGCACTGAAGCTTTCTTT.

The rearrangement uses TRBV5-6 and TRBJ2-7; 10 bases agree with TRBD1. The CDR3 covers 13 residues. Germline lookup yields CDR1 SGHDT and CDR2 YYEEEE. V lost 4 bases to trimming and J lost 4 bases; unmatched junction nucleotides: 2. The CDR3 bases are TGTGCCAGCAGCCGACAGGGGGCTTACGAGCAGTACTTC. Encoded protein: CASSRQGAYEQYF.

The chain recombines TRBV6-5 with TRBJ1-2, with 9 positions matching TRBD1. Germline trimming cut 4 bases from V and 8 bases from J; bases unmatched to any gene: 8. The CDR3 length is 14 residues. CDR1 MNHEY and CDR2 SVGAGI come from the germline V gene. The CDR3 bases are TGTGCCAGCAGTTTTTCGGACAGGGGAGGAGGCTACACCTTC. Translated, it gives CASSFSDRGGGYTF.